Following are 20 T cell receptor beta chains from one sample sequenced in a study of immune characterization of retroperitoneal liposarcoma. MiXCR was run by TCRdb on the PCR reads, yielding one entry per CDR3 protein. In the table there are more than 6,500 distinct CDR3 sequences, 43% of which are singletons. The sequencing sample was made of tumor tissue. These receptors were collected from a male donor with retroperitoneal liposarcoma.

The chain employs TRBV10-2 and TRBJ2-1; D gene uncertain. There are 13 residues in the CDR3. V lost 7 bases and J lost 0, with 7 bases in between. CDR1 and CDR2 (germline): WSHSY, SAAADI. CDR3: CASMAGSYNEQFF. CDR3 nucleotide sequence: TGCGCCAGCATGGCTGGCTCCTACAATGAGCAGTTCTTC.

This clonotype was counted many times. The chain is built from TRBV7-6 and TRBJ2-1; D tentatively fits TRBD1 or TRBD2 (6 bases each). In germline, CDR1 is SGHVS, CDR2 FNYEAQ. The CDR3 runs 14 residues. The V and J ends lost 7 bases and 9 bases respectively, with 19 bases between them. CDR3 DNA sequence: TGTGCCAGCAAACTTTCGATACAGGGAGGTGAGCAGTTCTTC. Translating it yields CASKLSIQGGEQFF.

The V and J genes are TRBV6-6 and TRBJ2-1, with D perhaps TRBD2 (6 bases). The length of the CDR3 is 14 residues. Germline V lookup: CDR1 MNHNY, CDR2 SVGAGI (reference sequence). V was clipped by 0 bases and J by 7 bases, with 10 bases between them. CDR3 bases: TGTGCCAGCAGTTACTCGATTCGGGGGAATGAGCAGTTCTTC. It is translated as CASSYSIRGNEQFF.

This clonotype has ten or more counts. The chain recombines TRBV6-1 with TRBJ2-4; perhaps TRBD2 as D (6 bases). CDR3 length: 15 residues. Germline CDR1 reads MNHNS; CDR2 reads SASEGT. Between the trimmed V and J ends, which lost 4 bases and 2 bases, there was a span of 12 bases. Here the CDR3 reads CASSGSSGTKNIQYF. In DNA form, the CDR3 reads TGTGCCAGCAGTGGTAGTAGCGGAACCAAAAACATTCAGTACTTC.

CDR3 loop: CAIPAIQREGELTQYF. The CDR3 DNA reads TGTGCCATCCCAGCAATCCAGCGGGAGGGAGAATTGACCCAGTACTTC. The chain is built from TRBV6-1 and TRBJ2-5; TRBD2 matches at 10 bases. CDR1 MNHNS and CDR2 SASEGT come from the germline V gene. CDR3 size: 16 residues. Trimming cost V 10 bases and J 7 bases; bases outside gene matches: 18.

The CDR3 spells CASSQSFYEQYF. CDR3 bases: TGTGCCAGCAGCCAGTCCTTCTACGAGCAGTACTTC. This sequence joins TRBV12-3 or TRBV12-4 and TRBJ2-5; unclear D gene. The J call may be faulty, since TRBJ2-7 better matches the DNA end. CDR3 length equals 12 residues.

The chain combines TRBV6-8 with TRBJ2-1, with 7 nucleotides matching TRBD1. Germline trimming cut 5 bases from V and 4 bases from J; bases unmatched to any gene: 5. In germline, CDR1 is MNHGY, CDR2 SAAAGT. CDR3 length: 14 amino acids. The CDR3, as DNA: TGTGCCAGCAGTGACGGGACAGAGTACAATGAGCAGTTCTTC. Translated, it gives CASSDGTEYNEQFF.

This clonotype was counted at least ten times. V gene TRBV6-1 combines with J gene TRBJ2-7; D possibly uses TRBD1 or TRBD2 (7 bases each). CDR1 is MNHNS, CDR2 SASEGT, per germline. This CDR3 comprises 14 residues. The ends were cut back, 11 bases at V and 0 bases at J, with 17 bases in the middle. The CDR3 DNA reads TGTGCCTCGGTGGGGGGGGACAGCTCCTACGAGCAGTACTTC. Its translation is CASVGGDSSYEQYF.

CDR3 in amino acids: CASSLDGGGYF. DNA of the CDR3: TGTGCCAGCAGTTTAGACGGGGGGGGGTATTTT. This sequence joins TRBV27 and TRBJ2-3; 8 positions agree with TRBD2. There are 11 residues in the CDR3. Germline CDR1 is MNHEY and CDR2 is SMNVEV (reference sequence). V was clipped by 2 bases and J by 14 bases; unmatched bases: 3.

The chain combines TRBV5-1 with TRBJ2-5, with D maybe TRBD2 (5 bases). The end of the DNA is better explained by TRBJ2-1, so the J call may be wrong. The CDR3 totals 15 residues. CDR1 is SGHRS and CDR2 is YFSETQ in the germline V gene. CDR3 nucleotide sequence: TGCGCCAGCAGCTTGGAGCTAGCAGTGAATAATGAGCAGTTCTTC. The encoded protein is CASSLELAVNNEQFF.

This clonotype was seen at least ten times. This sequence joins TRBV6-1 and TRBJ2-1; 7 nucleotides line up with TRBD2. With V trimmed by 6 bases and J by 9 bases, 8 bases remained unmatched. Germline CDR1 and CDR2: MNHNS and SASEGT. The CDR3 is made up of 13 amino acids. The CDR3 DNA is TGTGCCAGCAGCGGGGTGGGAGGGCGTGAGCAGTTCTTC. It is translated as CASSGVGGREQFF.

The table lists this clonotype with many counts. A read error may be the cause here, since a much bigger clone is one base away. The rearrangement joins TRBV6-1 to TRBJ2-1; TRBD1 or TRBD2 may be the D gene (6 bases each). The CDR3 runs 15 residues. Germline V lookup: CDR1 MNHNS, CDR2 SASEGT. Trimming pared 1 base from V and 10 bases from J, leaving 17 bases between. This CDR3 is CASSEGGDTTYEQFF. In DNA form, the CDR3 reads TGTGCCAGCAGTGAAGGGGGGGACACCACCTACGAGCAGTTCTTC.

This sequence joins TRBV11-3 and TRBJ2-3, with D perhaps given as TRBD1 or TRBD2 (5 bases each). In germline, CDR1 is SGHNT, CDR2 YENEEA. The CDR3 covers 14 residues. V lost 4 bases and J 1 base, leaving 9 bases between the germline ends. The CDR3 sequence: CASSSRGGTDTQYF. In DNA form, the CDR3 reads TGTGCCAGCAGCTCAAGAGGGGGCACAGATACGCAGTATTTT.

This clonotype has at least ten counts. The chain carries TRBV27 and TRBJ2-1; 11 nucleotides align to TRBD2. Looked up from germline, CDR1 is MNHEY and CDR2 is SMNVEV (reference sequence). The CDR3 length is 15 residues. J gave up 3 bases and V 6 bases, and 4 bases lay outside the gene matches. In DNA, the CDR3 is TGTGCCAGCAGGGACGGGACTAGCGGCTACAATGAGCAGTTCTTC. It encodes CASRDGTSGYNEQFF.

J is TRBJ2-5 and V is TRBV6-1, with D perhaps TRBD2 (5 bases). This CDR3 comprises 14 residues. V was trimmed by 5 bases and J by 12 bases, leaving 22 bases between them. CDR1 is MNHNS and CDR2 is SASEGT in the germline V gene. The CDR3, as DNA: TGTGCCAGCAGTTCCTCCCCGGGGTTCGGGAACAAGTACTTC. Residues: CASSSSPGFGNKYF.

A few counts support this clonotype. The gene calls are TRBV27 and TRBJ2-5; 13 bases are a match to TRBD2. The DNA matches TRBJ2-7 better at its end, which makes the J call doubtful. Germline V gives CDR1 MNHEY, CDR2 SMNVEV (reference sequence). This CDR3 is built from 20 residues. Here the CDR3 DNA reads TGTGCCAGCAGTTTATGGTTCCAGGCTACTAGCGGGAGGGCCGGCTACGAGCAGTACTTC. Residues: CASSLWFQATSGRAGYEQYF.

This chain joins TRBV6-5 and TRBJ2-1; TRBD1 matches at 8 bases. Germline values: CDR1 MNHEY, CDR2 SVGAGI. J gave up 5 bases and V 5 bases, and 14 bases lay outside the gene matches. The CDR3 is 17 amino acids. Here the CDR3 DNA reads TGTGCCAGCAGTCAACTCCAGACAGGGGCGGGGAACAATGAGCAGTTCTTC. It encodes CASSQLQTGAGNNEQFF.

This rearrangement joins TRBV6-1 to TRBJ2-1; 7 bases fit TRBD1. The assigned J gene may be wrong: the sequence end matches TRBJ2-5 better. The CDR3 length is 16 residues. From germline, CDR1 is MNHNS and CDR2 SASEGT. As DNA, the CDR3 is TGTGCCAGCAGTGAAGCAAGGGACAGTCTCTGGGAGACCCAGTACTTC. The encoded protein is CASSEARDSLWETQYF.

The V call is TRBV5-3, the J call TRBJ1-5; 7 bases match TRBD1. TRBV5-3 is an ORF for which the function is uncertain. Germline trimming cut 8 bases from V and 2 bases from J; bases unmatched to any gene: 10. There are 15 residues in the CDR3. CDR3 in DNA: TGTGCCAGCAGCCAAGAGGGGGCAGGCAATCAGCCCCAGCATTTT. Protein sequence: CASSQEGAGNQPQHF.

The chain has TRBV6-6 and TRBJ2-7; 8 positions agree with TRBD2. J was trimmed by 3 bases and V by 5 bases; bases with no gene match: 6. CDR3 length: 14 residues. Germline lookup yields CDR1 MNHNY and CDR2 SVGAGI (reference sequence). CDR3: CASSGVAGFYEQYF. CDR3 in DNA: TGTGCCAGCAGTGGAGTAGCGGGATTCTACGAGCAGTACTTC.